The clone carrying this T cell receptor (beta chain) was detected ten times or more. Antigen: not known. Indicated time point: longitudinal time-point 3. It was from 2 million PBMCs stored at -80 C that the unsorted libraries were obtained. The source of the sample is a study of neurological immune-mediated disorders. Germline trimming cut 4 bases from V and 7 bases from J; bases unmatched to any gene: 6. This CDR3 has 15 amino acids. TCRdb itself ran the 5' RACE reads through MiXCR, one entry per CDR3 protein. The sample includes about 84,000 distinct CDR3 sequences, 3.5% to 5.5% of them seen just once. Overall study findings and caveats: One cluster of related CDR3 sequences contained, by phylogenetic grouping, the repertoires of 18 of 34 multiple sclerosis patients and formed a possible signature.

Sequenced sample: PBMCs. This chain links TRBV12-3 or TRBV12-4 with TRBJ1-6, with 8 bases that match TRBD1. The clonotype comes from a woman between 55 and 75 years old with multiple sclerosis. CDR3 in amino acids: CASSSRTGMNSPLHF. The DNA for the CDR3 is TGTGCCAGCAGTTCTAGGACAGGGATGAATTCACCCCTCCACTTT.